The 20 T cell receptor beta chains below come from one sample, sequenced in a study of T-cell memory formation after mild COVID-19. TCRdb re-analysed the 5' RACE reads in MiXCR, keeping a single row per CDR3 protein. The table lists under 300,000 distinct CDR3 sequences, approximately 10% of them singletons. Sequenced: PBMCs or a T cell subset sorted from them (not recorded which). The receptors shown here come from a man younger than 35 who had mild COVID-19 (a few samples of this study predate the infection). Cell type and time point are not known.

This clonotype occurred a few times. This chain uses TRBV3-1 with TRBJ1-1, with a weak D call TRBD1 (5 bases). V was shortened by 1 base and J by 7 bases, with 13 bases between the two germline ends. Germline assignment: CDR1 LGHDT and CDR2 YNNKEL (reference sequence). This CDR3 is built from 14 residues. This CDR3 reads CASSQVGGVDEAFF. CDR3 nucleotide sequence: TGTGCCAGCAGCCAAGTTGGGGGAGTAGATGAAGCTTTCTTT.

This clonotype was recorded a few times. CDR3 DNA: TGTGCCAGCGCTAGCGGGGGCACAGATACGCAGTATTTT. It translates to CASASGGTDTQYF. The J gene is TRBJ2-3, the V gene TRBV7-2, with 9 nucleotides matching TRBD2. The V gene's germline CDR1 is SGHTA and CDR2 FQGNSA. This CDR3 has 13 residues. The ends lost 8 bases at V and 1 base at J; junction bases unmatched: 1.

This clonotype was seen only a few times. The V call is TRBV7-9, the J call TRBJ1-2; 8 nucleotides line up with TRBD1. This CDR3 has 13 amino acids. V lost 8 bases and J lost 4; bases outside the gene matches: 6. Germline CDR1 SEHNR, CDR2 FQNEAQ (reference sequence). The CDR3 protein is CASAMTGAYGYTF. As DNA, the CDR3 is TGTGCCAGCGCCATGACAGGGGCCTATGGCTACACCTTC. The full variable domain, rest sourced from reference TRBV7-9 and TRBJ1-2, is DTGVSQNPRHKITKRGQNVTFRCDPISEHNRLYWYRQTLGQGPEFLTYFQNEAQLEKSRLLSDRFSAERPKGSFSTLEIQRTEQGDSAMYLCASAMTGAYGYTFGSGTRLTVV.

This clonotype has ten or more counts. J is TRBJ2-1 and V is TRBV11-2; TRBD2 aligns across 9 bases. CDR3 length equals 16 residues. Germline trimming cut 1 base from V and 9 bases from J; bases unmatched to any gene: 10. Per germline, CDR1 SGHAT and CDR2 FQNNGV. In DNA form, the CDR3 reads TGTGCCAGCAGCTTAGGCCTAGCGGGGATCGTCGTTGAGCAGTTCTTC. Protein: CASSLGLAGIVVEQFF.

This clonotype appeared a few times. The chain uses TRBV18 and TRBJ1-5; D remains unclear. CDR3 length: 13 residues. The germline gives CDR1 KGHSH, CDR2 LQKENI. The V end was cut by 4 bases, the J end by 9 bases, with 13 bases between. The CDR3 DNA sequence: TGTGCCAGCTCACAAGACACCTCCTCGCCCCAGCATTTT. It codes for CASSQDTSSPQHF.

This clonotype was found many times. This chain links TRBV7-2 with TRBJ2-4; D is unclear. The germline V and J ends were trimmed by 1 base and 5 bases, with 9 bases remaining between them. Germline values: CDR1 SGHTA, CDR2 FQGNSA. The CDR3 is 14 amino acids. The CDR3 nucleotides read TGTGCCAGCAGCTTAGGGGGAACCCAAAACATTCAGTACTTC. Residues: CASSLGGTQNIQYF.

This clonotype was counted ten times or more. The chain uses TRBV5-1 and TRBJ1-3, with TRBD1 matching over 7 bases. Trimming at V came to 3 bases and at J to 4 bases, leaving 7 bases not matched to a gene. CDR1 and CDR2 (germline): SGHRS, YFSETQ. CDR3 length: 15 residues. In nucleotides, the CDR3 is TGCGCCAGCAGCTATACAGGGGCGGACGGAAACACCATATATTTT. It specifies CASSYTGADGNTIYF.

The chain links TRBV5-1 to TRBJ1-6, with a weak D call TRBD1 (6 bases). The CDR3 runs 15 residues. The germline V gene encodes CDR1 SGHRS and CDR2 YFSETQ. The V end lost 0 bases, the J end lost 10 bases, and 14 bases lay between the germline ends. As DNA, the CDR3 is TGCGCCAGCAGCTTGGCCGGGGGGCGCGGATCACCCCTCCACTTT. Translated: CASSLAGGRGSPLHF.

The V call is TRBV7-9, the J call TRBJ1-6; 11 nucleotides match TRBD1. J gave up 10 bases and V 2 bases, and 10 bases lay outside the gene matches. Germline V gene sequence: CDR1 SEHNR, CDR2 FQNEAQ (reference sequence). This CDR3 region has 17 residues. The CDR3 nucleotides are TGTGCCAGCAGCTTACGAGCCGGACAGGGGGCAGGGTCACCCCTCCACTTT. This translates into CASSLRAGQGAGSPLHF.

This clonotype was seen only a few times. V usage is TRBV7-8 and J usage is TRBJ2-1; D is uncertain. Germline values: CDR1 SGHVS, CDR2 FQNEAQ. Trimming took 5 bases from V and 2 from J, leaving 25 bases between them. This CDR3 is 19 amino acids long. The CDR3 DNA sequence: TGTGCCAGCAGCGTAAACGCTGCCCGGCAAACTATCCCCTACAATGAGCAGTTCTTC. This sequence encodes CASSVNAARQTIPYNEQFF.

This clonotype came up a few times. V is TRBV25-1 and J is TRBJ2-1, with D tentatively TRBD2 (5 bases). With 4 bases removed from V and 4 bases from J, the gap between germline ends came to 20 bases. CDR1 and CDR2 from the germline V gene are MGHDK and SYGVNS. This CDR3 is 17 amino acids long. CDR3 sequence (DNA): TGTGCCAGCAGTGCGGGGTTGGGCAGGTGGTCATACAATGAGCAGTTCTTC. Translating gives CASSAGLGRWSYNEQFF.

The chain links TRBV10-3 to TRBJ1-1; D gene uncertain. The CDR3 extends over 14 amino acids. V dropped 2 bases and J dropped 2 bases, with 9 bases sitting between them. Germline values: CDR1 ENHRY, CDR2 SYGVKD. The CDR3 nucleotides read TGTGCCATCAGTGAGCCTGAGAGAAACACTGAAGCTTTCTTT. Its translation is CAISEPERNTEAFF.

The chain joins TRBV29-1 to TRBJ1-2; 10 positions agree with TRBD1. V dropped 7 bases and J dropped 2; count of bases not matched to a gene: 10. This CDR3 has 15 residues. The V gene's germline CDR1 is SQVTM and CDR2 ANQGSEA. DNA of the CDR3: TGCAGCGCCGAGACAGGGGGCGAACTGAACTATGGCTACACCTTC. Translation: CSAETGGELNYGYTF.

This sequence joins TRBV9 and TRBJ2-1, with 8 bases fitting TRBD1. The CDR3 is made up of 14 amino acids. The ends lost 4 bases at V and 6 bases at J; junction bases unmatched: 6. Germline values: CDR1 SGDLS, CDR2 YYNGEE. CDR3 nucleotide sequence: TGTGCCAGCAGCCGACAGGGGAGCAGCAATGAGCAGTTCTTC. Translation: CASSRQGSSNEQFF.

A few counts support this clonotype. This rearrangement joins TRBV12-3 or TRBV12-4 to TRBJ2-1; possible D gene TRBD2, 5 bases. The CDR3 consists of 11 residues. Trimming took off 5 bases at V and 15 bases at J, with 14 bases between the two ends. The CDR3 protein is CASSPGVPRFF. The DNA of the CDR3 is TGTGCCAGCAGTCCCGGGGTCCCCCGGTTCTTC.

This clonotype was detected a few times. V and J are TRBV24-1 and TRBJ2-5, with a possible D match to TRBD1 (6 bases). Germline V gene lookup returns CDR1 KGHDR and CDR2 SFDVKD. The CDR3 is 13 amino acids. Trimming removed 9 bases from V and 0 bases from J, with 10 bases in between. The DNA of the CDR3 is TGTGCCACCCGCTGGGACAACCAAGAGACCCAGTACTTC. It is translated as CATRWDNQETQYF.

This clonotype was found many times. Here the CDR3 reads CASSPGLAGLETQYF. The CDR3 DNA reads TGTGCCAGCAGCCCGGGACTAGCGGGGTTGGAGACCCAGTACTTC. V gene TRBV7-9 combines with J gene TRBJ2-5, with 13 positions matching TRBD2. The CDR3 loop spans 15 amino acids. Germline V CDR1 and CDR2: SEHNR, FQNEAQ (reference sequence). The ends lost 5 bases at V and 5 bases at J; junction bases unmatched: 5.

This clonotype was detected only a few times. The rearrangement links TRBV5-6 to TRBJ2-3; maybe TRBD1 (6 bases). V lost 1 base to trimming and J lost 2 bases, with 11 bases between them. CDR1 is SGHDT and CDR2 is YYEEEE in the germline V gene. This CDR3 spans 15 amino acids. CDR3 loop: CASSLMAGATDTQYF. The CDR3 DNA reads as TGTGCCAGCAGCTTGATGGCAGGGGCCACAGATACGCAGTATTTT. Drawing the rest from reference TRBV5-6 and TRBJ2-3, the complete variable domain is DAGVTQSPTHLIKTRGQQVTLRCSPKSGHDTVSWYQQALGQGPQFIFQYYEEEERQRGNFPDRFSGHQFPNYSSELNVNALLLGDSALYLCASSLMAGATDTQYFGPGTRLTVL.

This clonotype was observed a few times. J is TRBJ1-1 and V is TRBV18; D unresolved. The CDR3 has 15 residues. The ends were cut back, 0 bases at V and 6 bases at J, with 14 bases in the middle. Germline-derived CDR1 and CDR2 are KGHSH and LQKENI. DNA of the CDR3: TGTGCCAGCTCACCACCGGTGGTGGGAAGGTCTGAAGCTTTCTTT. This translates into CASSPPVVGRSEAFF.

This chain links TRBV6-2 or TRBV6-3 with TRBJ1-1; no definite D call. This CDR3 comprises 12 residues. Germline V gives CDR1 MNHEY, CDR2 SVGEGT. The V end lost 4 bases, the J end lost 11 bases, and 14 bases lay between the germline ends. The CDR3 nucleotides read TGTGCCAGCAGTTTCGGAACAATTGCCGCTTTCTTT. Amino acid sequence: CASSFGTIAAFF.